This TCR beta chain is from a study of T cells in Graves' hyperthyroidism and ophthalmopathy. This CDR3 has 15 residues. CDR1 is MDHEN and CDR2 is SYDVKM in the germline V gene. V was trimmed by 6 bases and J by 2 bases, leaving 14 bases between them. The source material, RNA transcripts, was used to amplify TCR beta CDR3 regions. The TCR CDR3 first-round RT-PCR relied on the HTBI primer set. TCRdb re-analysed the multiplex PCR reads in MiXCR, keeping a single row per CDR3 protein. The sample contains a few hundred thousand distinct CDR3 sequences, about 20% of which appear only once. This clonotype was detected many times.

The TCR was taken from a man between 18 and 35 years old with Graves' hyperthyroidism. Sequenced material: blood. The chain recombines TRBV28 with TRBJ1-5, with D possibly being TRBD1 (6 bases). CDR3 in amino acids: CASRGASGGNQPQHF. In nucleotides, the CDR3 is TGTGCCAGCAGGGGGGCAAGTGGAGGCAATCAGCCCCAGCATTTT. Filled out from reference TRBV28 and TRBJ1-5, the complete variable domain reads DVKVTQSSRYLVKRTGEKVFLECVQDMDHENMFWYRQDPGLGLRLIYFSYDVKMKEKGDIPEGYSVSREKKERFSLILESASTNQTSMYLCASRGASGGNQPQHFGDGTRLSIL.